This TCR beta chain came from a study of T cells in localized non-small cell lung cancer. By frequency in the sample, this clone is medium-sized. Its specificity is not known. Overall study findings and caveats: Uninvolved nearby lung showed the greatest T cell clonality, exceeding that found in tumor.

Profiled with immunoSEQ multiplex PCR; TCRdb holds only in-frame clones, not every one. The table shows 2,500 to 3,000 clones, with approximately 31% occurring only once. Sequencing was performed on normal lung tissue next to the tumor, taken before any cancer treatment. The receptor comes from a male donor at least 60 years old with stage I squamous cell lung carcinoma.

CDR3 region: CASSPQTVQPQHF. CDR3 nucleotides: TGTGCCAGCAGTCCACAGACCGTTCAGCCCCAGCATTTT. The chain employs TRBV6-8 and TRBJ1-5; D call uncertain. Trimming stripped 5 bases from V and 6 bases from J, with 11 bases between. Per the germline V gene, CDR1 is MNHGY and CDR2 is SAAAGT. The CDR3 is made up of 13 amino acids.